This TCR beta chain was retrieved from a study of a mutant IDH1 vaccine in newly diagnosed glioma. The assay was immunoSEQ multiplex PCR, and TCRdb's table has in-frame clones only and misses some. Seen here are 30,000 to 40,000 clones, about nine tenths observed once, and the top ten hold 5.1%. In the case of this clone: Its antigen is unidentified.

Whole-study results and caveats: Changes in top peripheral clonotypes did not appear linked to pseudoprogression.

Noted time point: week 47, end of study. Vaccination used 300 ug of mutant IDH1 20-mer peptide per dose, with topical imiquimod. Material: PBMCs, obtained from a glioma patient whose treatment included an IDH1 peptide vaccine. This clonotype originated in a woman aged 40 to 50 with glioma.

Written as DNA, the CDR3 is TGTGCCAGCAGCCAAGATTTCTCACCCCTCCACTTT. As protein: CASSQDFSPLHF. The rearrangement links TRBV14 to TRBJ1-6; D is undetermined. V was cut by 0 bases and J by 10 bases, with 4 bases left in between. This CDR3 is built from 12 residues. Germline CDR1 SGHDN, CDR2 FVKESK.